Presented here are 11 T cell receptor beta chains from one specimen sequenced in a study of blood T cell repertoires in COVID-19. Sequenced by immunoSEQ multiplex PCR; TCRdb stores in-frame clones only, minus some. The repertoire holds about 400,000 clones, with 88% as singletons. Sequencing was carried out using PBMCs or T cells enriched from blood (not recorded which). These receptors were collected from a middle-aged woman with acute COVID-19.

This clone appeared once. V gene TRBV7-8 combines with J gene TRBJ1-2, with TRBD1 identical over 9 bases. This CDR3 region has 15 residues. V was pared by 7 bases and J by 4 bases, with 10 bases of the junction left unmatched. The germline V gene encodes CDR1 SGHVS and CDR2 FQNEAQ. This CDR3 reads CASTSGQGWVYGYTF. The CDR3 DNA reads TGTGCCAGCACCTCGGGACAGGGTTGGGTCTATGGCTACACCTTC.

The chain recombines TRBV24-1 with TRBJ2-3; TRBD1 aligns across 10 bases. V shed 4 bases and J 4 bases; nucleotides not matched to a gene: 1. Germline V gives CDR1 KGHDR, CDR2 SFDVKD. This CDR3 contains 14 residues. The CDR3 DNA sequence: TGTGCCACCAGTGAGACAGGGGGCCCAGATACGCAGTATTTT. Translation gives CATSETGGPDTQYF.

The chain joins TRBV5-1 to TRBJ2-3; the D is unclear. In germline, CDR1 is SGHRS, CDR2 YFSETQ. The ends were cut back, 5 bases at V and 1 base at J, with 17 bases in the middle. The CDR3 covers 16 residues. The CDR3: CASRPGAGRRTDTQYF. The CDR3 DNA reads TGCGCCAGCAGGCCCGGAGCCGGCCGCCGCACAGATACGCAGTATTTT.

The chain is built from TRBV4-2 and TRBJ2-1; TRBD2 aligns across 11 bases. V dropped 0 bases and J dropped 7; count of bases not matched to a gene: 5. The germline V gene encodes CDR1 LGHNA and CDR2 YNFKEQ. This CDR3 spans 16 amino acids. The CDR3 DNA reads as TGTGCCAGCAGCCAAGAGCGGTCTAGCGGGGGGAATGAGCAGTTCTTC. Protein sequence: CASSQERSSGGNEQFF.

Concerning this clone: At one of its ends the junction is not consistent with the germline gene, which may arise from a read error. CDR3 sequence (DNA): TGTGCCAGTAGTATAACAGGACAGGGTACCAATGAGCCCCAGCATTTT. Encoded protein: CASSITGQGTNEPQHF. The J gene is TRBJ1-5, the V gene TRBV19; 8 bases align to TRBD1. Germline V CDR1 and CDR2: LNHDA, SQIVND (reference sequence). The CDR3 totals 16 residues.

A few counts support this clone. The genes are TRBV4-2 and TRBJ2-7; maybe TRBD2 (6 bases). CDR1 and CDR2 from the germline V gene are LGHNA and YNFKEQ. The CDR3 loop spans 15 amino acids. V shed 1 base and J shed 1 base, with 11 bases lying between them. The DNA for the CDR3 is TGTGCCAGCAGCCAAGGCGCTAGCGAATCCTACGAGCAGTACTTC. Translation gives CASSQGASESYEQYF.

This chain connects TRBV6-5 to TRBJ1-2, with 9 bases lining up with TRBD1. Germline CDR1 MNHEY, CDR2 SVGAGI. V shed 6 bases and J 6 bases; nucleotides not matched to a gene: 11. This CDR3 is built from 15 residues. The CDR3 sequence is CASSAETGTGNGYTF. CDR3 in DNA: TGTGCCAGCAGCGCGGAGACCGGGACAGGGAATGGCTACACCTTC.

The chain's CDR3 is CAWSINRGRDQPQHF. DNA for the CDR3: TGTGCCTGGAGCATCAACAGGGGGCGCGATCAGCCCCAGCATTTT. The chain combines TRBV30 with TRBJ1-5; 9 positions agree with TRBD1. Trimming cost V 3 bases and J 5 bases; bases outside gene matches: 8. The CDR3 has 15 amino acids. In germline, CDR1 is GTSNPN, CDR2 SVGIG (reference sequence).

V gene TRBV25-1 combines with J gene TRBJ1-1; D is undetermined. This CDR3 comprises 11 residues. V lost 7 bases and J lost 5, with 8 bases in between. CDR1 is MGHDK, CDR2 SYGVNS, per germline. CDR3 region: CASTLRTEAFF. Here the CDR3 DNA reads TGTGCCAGCACTCTACGTACTGAAGCTTTCTTT.

The CDR3 is CSARGGYSYEQYF. The CDR3, as DNA: TGCAGCGCCCGAGGCGGGTACTCCTACGAGCAGTACTTC. The chain joins TRBV29-1 to TRBJ2-7; maybe TRBD2 (5 bases). The CDR3 contains 13 residues. The V gene lost 7 bases and the J gene lost 0 bases, with 13 bases spanning the gap. CDR1 and CDR2 from the germline V gene are SQVTM and ANQGSEA.

The rearrangement links TRBV6-5 to TRBJ1-3; D is uncertain. The CDR3 has 15 amino acids. Deletions cut 6 bases from V and 0 bases from J, with 12 bases between. In germline, CDR1 is MNHEY, CDR2 SVGAGI. CDR3: CASRSRQDSGNTIYF. The CDR3 DNA follows: TGTGCCAGCAGATCCCGGCAGGACTCTGGAAACACCATATATTTT.